One and the same sample provided the 20 T cell receptor beta chains below, sequenced in a study of Graves' ophthalmopathy and Graves' hyperthyroidism. Beta-chain TCR CDR3 regions were amplified from RNA transcripts. HTBI primers served in a first-round RT-PCR, which a second-round multiplex PCR followed. MiXCR, applied by TCRdb to the multiplex PCR reads, yields one record per CDR3 protein. The profile shows about 420,000 distinct CDR3 sequences, roughly 20% of them singletons. The sequenced material came from peripheral blood. These TCRs come from a woman aged 18-29 years with stable Graves' hyperthyroidism.

This clonotype came up many times. The rearrangement joins TRBV7-2 to TRBJ2-6; D gene unclear. Looked up from germline, CDR1 is SGHTA and CDR2 is FQGNSA. Trimming took 8 bases from V and 3 from J, leaving 11 bases between them. CDR3 length: 14 residues. The CDR3 reads CASCDWFGANVLTF. The CDR3 coding sequence is TGTGCCAGCTGTGACTGGTTTGGGGCCAACGTCCTGACTTTC. Filled out from reference TRBV7-2 and TRBJ2-6, the complete variable domain reads GAGVSQSPSNKVTEKGKDVELRCDPISGHTALYWYRQSLGQGLEFLIYFQGNSAPDKSGLPSDRFSAERTGGSVSTLTIQRTQQEDSAVYLCASCDWFGANVLTFGAGSRLTVL.

This clonotype was seen ten or more times. V and J are TRBV6-5 and TRBJ2-7; 8 nucleotides match TRBD1. Germline-derived CDR1 and CDR2 are MNHEY and SVGAGI. The CDR3 spans 15 residues. Trimming cost V 0 bases and J 2 bases; bases outside gene matches: 3. Here the CDR3 reads CASSYSGQGPYEQYF. Written as DNA, the CDR3 is TGTGCCAGCAGTTACTCTGGACAGGGACCCTACGAGCAGTACTTC.

This clonotype was picked up many times. The gene calls are TRBV29-1 and TRBJ2-5, with D hard to call. This CDR3 is 12 amino acids long. The germline gives CDR1 SQVTM, CDR2 ANQGSEA. The ends were cut back, 5 bases at V and 2 bases at J, with 9 bases in the middle. The CDR3 protein is CSVTAVQETQYF. In nucleotides, the CDR3 is TGCAGCGTTACGGCAGTACAAGAGACCCAGTACTTC.

The table lists this clonotype with many counts. This chain joins TRBV11-3 and TRBJ2-7, with D perhaps TRBD1 (5 bases). V was clipped by 1 base and J by 6 bases, with 13 bases between them. The CDR3 sequence is 14 residues long. Germline V gene data show CDR1 as SGHNT and CDR2 as YENEEA. The CDR3 nucleotides read TGTGCCAGCAGCTTAGGGTTGACCAGGGTCGAGCAGTACTTC. It encodes CASSLGLTRVEQYF.

This clonotype was detected a few times. V and J are TRBV7-9 and TRBJ1-1; D not resolved. Deletions cut 2 bases from V and 2 bases from J, with 12 bases between. Per the germline V gene, CDR1 is SEHNR and CDR2 is FQNEAQ (reference sequence). The CDR3 runs 15 residues. The CDR3 nucleotides are TGTGCCAGCAGCTTATGGGATGTTCCTAACACTGAAGCTTTCTTT. Protein product: CASSLWDVPNTEAFF.

The sample holds many counts of this clonotype. The germline gene is not matched at one end of the junction; a read error may be the cause. V usage is TRBV25-1 and J usage is TRBJ2-7; the match to TRBD2 covers 9 bases. The length of the CDR3 is 14 residues. Looked up from germline, CDR1 is MGHDK and CDR2 is SYGVNS. The CDR3 sequence is CANSRAGGYYEQYF. CDR3 coding DNA: TGTGCCAACAGTAGGGCGGGAGGGTATTACGAGCAGTACTTC.

This clonotype showed up many times. The chain recombines TRBV5-1 with TRBJ2-2; maybe TRBD1 (6 bases). The CDR3 totals 14 residues. Germline V gene data show CDR1 as SGHRS and CDR2 as YFSETQ. The ends were cut back, 0 bases at V and 5 bases at J, with 8 bases in the middle. This CDR3 is CASSLGQGTGELFF. In DNA form, the CDR3 reads TGCGCCAGCAGCTTGGGGCAGGGGACCGGGGAGCTGTTTTTT.

The genes are TRBV4-2 and TRBJ2-7; the D gene is possibly TRBD1 (6 bases). Germline V gives CDR1 LGHNA, CDR2 YNFKEQ. CDR3 length equals 16 residues. Trimming removed 0 bases from V and 2 bases from J, with 14 bases in between. CDR3 bases: TGTGCCAGCAGCCAAGACCGCCTTACAGGGACCTACGAGCAGTACTTC. Protein: CASSQDRLTGTYEQYF.

At least ten counts were recorded for this clonotype. The chain employs TRBV4-1 and TRBJ1-2; TRBD1 might be the D (5 bases). V was pared by 5 bases and J by 5 bases, with 15 bases between. Germline V gives CDR1 MGHRA, CDR2 YSYEKL. The CDR3 has 14 residues. The CDR3 sequence is CASSSPSGGYGYTF. The CDR3 DNA reads as TGCGCCAGCAGCTCCCCGAGCGGGGGATATGGCTACACCTTC.

This chain connects TRBV27 to TRBJ2-2, with 14 bases matching TRBD2. The V segment lost 5 bases and the J segment 7 bases; nucleotides outside the gene matches: 6. The CDR3 has 16 residues. Per the germline V gene, CDR1 is MNHEY and CDR2 is SMNVEV (reference sequence). In nucleotides, the CDR3 is TGTGCCAGCAGTCCGGGGACTAGCGGGGGCCTCGGGGAGCTGTTTTTT. Translated, it gives CASSPGTSGGLGELFF.

This clonotype has a count of ten or more. One base away lies a much larger clone, so this may be a sequencing read error. The chain recombines TRBV11-2 with TRBJ2-7; D unresolved. CDR3 length: 11 amino acids. Germline V gene data show CDR1 as SGHAT and CDR2 as FQNNGV. The CDR3: CANSQSYEQYF. The CDR3 DNA reads as TGTGCCAACAGCCAATCCTACGAGCAGTACTTC.

There are many counts of this clonotype. V and J are TRBV25-1 and TRBJ1-1, with TRBD1 matching over 9 bases. The CDR3 contains 15 residues. Per the germline V gene, CDR1 is MGHDK and CDR2 is SYGVNS. V lost 1 base and J lost 5; bases outside the gene matches: 5. This CDR3 reads CASSESGTGTTEAFF. In DNA, the CDR3 is TGTGCCAGCAGTGAATCCGGGACAGGGACGACTGAAGCTTTCTTT.

A note on this clonotype: An end of the junction differs from the germline gene, which may be a read error. The rearrangement links TRBV12-3 or TRBV12-4 to TRBJ1-1; D may be TRBD1 (5 bases). This CDR3 has 14 residues. CDR3: CASRLDIMNTDAFF. The CDR3 nucleotides read TGTGCCAGCAGGCTGGACATAATGAACACTGATGCTTTCTTT.

This clonotype was seen many times. The chain is built from TRBV19 and TRBJ1-6; 7 bases agree with TRBD1. The germline gives CDR1 LNHDA, CDR2 SQIVND (reference sequence). V gave up 7 bases and J gave up 8 bases; unmatched junction bases: 8. The CDR3 loop spans 14 amino acids. This CDR3 reads CASNHGQDDSPLHF. In DNA, the CDR3 is TGTGCCAGTAATCACGGACAGGATGATTCACCCCTCCACTTT.

This clonotype was seen at least ten times. This chain connects TRBV5-1 to TRBJ2-5; 7 bases align to TRBD2. The V segment lost 4 bases and the J segment 4 bases; nucleotides outside the gene matches: 10. The CDR3 covers 15 residues. Germline V CDR1 and CDR2: SGHRS, YFSETQ. This CDR3 reads CASSTGGEGAETQYF. CDR3 in DNA: TGCGCCAGCAGCACCGGCGGGGAGGGTGCAGAGACCCAGTACTTC.

The chain carries TRBV24-1 and TRBJ1-2; no clear D gene. Between the trimmed V and J ends, which lost 7 bases and 2 bases, there was a span of 13 bases. Germline CDR1 reads KGHDR; CDR2 reads SFDVKD. The CDR3 runs 14 residues. The CDR3 protein is CATSDPSGNYGYTF. The CDR3, as DNA: TGTGCCACCAGCGACCCCTCCGGAAACTATGGCTACACCTTC.

This clonotype occurred a few times. The J gene is TRBJ1-6, the V gene TRBV25-1; unclear D gene. The CDR3 sequence is 14 residues long. From germline, CDR1 is MGHDK and CDR2 SYGVNS. The V and J ends lost 4 bases and 8 bases respectively, with 12 bases between them. The CDR3 region is CASSAGSGDSPLHF. The CDR3 nucleotides read TGTGCCAGCAGTGCCGGGAGCGGGGATTCACCCCTCCACTTT.

This clonotype was detected many times. The chain joins TRBV27 to TRBJ2-7; 14 positions match TRBD2. The trim removed 4 bases at V and 6 bases at J, leaving 2 bases unmatched. Germline lookup yields CDR1 MNHEY and CDR2 SMNVEV (reference sequence). This CDR3 comprises 14 residues. The CDR3 reads CASSWGLAGAEQYF. The CDR3 nucleotides read TGTGCCAGCAGTTGGGGACTAGCGGGAGCCGAGCAGTACTTC.

This clonotype appeared many times. At one boundary the junction diverges from the germline segment, which might be a read error. The rearrangement links TRBV4-3 to TRBJ2-7; TRBD2 matches at 13 bases. The CDR3 covers 15 residues. Germline assignment: CDR1 LGHNA and CDR2 YSLEER. The CDR3 loop reads CASSLRTSGSHEQYF. CDR3 DNA: TGCGCCAGCAGCCTTAGGACTAGCGGGAGCCACGAACAGTACTTC.

This sequence joins TRBV27 and TRBJ1-1; tentative D call: TRBD1 (5 bases). The CDR3 is 15 amino acids. CDR1 and CDR2 (germline): MNHEY, SMNVEV (reference sequence). The V gene lost 7 bases and the J gene lost 3 bases, with 18 bases spanning the gap. CDR3 amino acids: CASTLQETYDTEAFF. For the CDR3, the DNA is TGTGCCAGCACCCTACAGGAGACCTACGACACTGAAGCTTTCTTT.